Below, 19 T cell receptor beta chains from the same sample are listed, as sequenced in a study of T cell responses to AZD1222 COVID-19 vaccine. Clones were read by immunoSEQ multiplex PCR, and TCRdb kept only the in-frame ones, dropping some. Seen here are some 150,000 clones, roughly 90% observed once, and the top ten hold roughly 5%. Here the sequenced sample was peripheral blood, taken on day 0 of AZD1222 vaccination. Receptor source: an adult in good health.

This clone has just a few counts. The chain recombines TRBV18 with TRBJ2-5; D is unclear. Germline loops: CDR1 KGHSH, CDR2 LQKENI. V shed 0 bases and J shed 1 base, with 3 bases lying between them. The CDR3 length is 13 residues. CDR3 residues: CASSPPTQETQYF. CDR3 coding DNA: TGTGCCAGCTCACCACCGACCCAAGAGACCCAGTACTTC.

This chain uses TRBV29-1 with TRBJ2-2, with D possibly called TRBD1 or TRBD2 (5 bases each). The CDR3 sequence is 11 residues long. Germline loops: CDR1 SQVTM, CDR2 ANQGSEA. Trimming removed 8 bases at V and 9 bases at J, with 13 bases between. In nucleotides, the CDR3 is TGCAGCTTTCCCAGGGACCGGGAGCTGTTTTTT. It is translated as CSFPRDRELFF.

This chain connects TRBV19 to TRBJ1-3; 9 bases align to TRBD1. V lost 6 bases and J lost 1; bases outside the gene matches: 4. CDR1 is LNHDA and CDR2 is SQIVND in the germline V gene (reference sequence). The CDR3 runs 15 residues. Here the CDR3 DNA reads TGTGCCAGTAGAGCCGGGACAGGGTCTGGAAACACCATATATTTT. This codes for CASRAGTGSGNTIYF. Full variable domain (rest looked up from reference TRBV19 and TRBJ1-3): DGGITQSPKYLFRKEGQNVTLSCEQNLNHDAMYWYRQDPGQGLRLIYYSQIVNDFQKGDIAEGYSVSREKKESFPLTVTSAQKNPTAFYLCASRAGTGSGNTIYFGEGSWLTVV.

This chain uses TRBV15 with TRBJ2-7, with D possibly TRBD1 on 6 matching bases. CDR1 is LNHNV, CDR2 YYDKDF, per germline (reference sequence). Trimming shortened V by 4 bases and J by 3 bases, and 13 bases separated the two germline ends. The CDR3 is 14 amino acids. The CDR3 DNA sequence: TGTGCCACCAGCATAAACCGGGACAACTACGAGCAGTACTTC. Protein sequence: CATSINRDNYEQYF.

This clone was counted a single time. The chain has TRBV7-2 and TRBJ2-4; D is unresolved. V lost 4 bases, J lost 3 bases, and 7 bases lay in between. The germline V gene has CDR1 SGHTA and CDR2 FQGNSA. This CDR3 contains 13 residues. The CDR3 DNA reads TGTGCCAGCAGCTCATCTGGCAAAAACATTCAGTACTTC. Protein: CASSSSGKNIQYF.

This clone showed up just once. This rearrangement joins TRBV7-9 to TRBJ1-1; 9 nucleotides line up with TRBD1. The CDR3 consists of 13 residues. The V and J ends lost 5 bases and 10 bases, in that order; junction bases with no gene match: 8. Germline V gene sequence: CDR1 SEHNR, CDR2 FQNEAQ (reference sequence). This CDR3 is CASSERDRVRAFF. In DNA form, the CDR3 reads TGTGCCAGCAGCGAACGGGACAGGGTCCGAGCTTTCTTT. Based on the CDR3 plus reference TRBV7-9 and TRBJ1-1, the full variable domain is DTGVSQNPRHKITKRGQNVTFRCDPISEHNRLYWYRQTLGQGPEFLTYFQNEAQLEKSRLLSDRFSAERPKGSFSTLEIQRTEQGDSAMYLCASSERDRVRAFFGQGTRLTVV.

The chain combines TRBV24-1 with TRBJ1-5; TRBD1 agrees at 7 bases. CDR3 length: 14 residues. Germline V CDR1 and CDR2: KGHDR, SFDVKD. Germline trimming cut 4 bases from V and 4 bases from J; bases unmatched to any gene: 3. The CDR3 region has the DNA TGTGCCACCAGTGACAAACAGGGGAATCAGCCCCAGCATTTT. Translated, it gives CATSDKQGNQPQHF.

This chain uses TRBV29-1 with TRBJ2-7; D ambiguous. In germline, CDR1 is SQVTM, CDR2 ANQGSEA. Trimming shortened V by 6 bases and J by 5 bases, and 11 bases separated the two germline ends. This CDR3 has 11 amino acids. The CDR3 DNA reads TGCAGCGTAAGTTTGTCCAACGAGCAGTACTTC. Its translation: CSVSLSNEQYF.

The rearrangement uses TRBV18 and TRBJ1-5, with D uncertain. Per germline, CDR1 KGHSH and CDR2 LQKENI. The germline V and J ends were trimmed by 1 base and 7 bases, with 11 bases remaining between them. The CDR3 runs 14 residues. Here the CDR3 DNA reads TGTGCCAGCTCACCACAGAGGGTAGGGCAGCCCCAGCATTTT. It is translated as CASSPQRVGQPQHF.

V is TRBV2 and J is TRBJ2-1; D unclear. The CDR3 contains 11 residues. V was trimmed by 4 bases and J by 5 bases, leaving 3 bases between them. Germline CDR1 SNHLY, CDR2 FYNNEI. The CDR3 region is CASSVNNEQFF. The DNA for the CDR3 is TGTGCCAGCAGTGTCAACAATGAGCAGTTCTTC.

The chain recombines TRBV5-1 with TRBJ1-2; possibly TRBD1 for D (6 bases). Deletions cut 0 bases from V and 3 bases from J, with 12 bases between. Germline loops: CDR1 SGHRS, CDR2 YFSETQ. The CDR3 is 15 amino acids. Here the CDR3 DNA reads TGCGCCAGCAGCTTGGGGACTACAGGGTACTATGGCTACACCTTC. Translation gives CASSLGTTGYYGYTF.

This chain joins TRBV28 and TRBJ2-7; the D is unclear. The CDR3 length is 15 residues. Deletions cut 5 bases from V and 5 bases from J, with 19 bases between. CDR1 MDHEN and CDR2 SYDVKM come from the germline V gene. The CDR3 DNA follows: TGTGCCAGCAGTCCGACCGCCGGAGAGGACCACGAGCAGTACTTC. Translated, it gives CASSPTAGEDHEQYF.

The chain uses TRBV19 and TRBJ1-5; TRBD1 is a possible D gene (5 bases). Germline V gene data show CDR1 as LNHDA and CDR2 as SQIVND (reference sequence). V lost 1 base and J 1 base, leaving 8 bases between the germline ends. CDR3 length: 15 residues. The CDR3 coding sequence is TGTGCCAGTAGTATAGGACAGACCAGCAATCAGCCCCAGCATTTT. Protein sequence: CASSIGQTSNQPQHF.

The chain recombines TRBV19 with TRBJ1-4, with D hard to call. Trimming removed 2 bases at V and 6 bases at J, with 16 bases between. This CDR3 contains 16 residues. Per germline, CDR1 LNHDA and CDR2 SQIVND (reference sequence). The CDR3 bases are TGTGCCAGTAGTATAACCCCTCCGGGCCAGCATGAAAAACTGTTTTTT. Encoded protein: CASSITPPGQHEKLFF.

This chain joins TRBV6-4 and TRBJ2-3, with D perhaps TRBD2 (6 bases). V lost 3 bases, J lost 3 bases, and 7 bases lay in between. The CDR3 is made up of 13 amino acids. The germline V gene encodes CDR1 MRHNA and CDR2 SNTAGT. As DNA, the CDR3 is TGTGCCAGCAGTGAGGGAGGAACAGATACGCAGTATTTT. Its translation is CASSEGGTDTQYF.

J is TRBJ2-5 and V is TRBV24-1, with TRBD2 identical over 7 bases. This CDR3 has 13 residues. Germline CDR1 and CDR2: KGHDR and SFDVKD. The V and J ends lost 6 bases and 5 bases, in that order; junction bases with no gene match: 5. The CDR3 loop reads CATSRGGSETQYF. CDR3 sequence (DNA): TGTGCCACCAGTAGGGGAGGGTCGGAGACCCAGTACTTC.

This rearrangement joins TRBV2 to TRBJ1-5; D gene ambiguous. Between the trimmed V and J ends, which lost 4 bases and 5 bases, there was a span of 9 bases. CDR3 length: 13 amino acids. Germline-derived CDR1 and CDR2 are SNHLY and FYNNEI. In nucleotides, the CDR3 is TGTGCCAGCAGTGTTATAAGAGATCAGCCCCAGCATTTT. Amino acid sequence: CASSVIRDQPQHF.

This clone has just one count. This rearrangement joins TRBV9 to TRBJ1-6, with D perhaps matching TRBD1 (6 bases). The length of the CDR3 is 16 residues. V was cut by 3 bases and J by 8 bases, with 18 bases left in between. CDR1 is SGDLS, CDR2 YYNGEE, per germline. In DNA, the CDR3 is TGTGCCAGCAGCGGCACCGGGGGGGCGCGGTATTCACCCCTCCACTTT. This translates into CASSGTGGARYSPLHF.

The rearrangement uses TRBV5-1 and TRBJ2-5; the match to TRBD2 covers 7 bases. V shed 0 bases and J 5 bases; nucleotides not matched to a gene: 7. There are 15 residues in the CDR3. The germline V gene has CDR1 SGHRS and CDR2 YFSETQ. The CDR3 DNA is TGCGCCAGCAGCTTGGCGCCTCCCGGGGGGGAGACCCAGTACTTC. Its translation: CASSLAPPGGETQYF.